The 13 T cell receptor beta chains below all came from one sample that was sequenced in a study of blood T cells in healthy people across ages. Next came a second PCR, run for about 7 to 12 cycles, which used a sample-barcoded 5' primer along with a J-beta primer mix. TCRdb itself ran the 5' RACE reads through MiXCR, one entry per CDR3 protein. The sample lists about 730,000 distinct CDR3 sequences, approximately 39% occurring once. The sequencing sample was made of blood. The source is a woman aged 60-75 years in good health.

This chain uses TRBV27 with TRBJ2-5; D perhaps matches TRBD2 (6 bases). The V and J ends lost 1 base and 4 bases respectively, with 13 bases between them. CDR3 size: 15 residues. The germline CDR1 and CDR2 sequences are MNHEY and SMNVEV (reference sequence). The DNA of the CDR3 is TGTGCCAGCAGTTTATACGAGGGGAGGCGAGAGACCCAGTACTTC. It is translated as CASSLYEGRRETQYF.

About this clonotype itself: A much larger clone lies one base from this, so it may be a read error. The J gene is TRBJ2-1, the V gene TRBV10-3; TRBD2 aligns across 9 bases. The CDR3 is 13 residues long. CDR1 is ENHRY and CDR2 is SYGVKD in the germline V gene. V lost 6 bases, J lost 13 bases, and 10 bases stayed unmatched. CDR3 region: CAIRIAGEETQFF. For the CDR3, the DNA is TGTGCCATCAGAATAGCGGGAGAAGAGACCCAGTTCTTC.

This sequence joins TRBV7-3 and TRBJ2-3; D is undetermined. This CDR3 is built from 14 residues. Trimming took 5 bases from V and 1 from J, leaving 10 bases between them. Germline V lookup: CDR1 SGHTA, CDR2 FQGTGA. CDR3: CASSQKLGTDTQYF. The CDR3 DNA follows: TGTGCCAGCAGCCAAAAACTTGGCACAGATACGCAGTATTTT.

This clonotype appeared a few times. CDR3 loop: CASSLERGGTDTQYF. DNA for the CDR3: TGTGCCAGCAGTTTGGAGCGGGGGGGCACAGATACGCAGTATTTT. The chain recombines TRBV12-3 or TRBV12-4 with TRBJ2-3; 9 nucleotides line up with TRBD2. The length of the CDR3 is 15 residues. V lost 3 bases to trimming and J lost 1 base; unmatched junction nucleotides: 2.

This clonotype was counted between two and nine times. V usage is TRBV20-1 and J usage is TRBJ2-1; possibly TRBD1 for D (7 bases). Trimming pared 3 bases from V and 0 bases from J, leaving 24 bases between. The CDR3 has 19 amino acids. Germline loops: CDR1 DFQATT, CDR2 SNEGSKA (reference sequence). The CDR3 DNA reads TGCAGTGCTAGTCCTCAGGGGGACTCCCCCCTAAGCTCCTACAATGAGCAGTTCTTC. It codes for CSASPQGDSPLSSYNEQFF.

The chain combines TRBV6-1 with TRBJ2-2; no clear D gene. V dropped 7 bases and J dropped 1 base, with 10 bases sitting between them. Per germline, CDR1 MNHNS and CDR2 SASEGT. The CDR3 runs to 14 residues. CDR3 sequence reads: CASKGLLNTGELFF. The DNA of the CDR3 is TGTGCCAGCAAGGGCCTTCTGAACACCGGGGAGCTGTTTTTT.

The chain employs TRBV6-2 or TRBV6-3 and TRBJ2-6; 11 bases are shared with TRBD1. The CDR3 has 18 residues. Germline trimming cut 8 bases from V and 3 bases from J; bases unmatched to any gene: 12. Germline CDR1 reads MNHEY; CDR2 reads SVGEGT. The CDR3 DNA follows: TGTGCCAGCGCCGAGTACGGACAGGGGGCTGTTGGGGCCAACGTCCTGACTTTC. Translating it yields CASAEYGQGAVGANVLTF.

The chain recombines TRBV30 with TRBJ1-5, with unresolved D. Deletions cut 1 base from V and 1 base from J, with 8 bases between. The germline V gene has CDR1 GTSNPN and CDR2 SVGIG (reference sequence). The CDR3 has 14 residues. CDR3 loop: CAWSGGRSNQPQHF. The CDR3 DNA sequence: TGTGCCTGGAGTGGGGGTAGGAGCAATCAGCCCCAGCATTTT. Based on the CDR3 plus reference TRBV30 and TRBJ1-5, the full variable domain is SQTIHQWPATLVQPVGSPLSLECTVEGTSNPNLYWYRQAAGRGLQLLFYSVGIGQISSEVPQNLSASRPQDRQFILSSKKLLLSDSGFYLCAWSGGRSNQPQHFGDGTRLSIL.

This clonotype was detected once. CDR3 nucleotides: TGTGCCAGCAGTCCTCCGGGCTTCTACAATGAGCAGTACTTC. Its translation is CASSPPGFYNEQYF. V gene TRBV12-3 or TRBV12-4 combines with J gene TRBJ2-1; D uncertain. Matching the DNA end better, TRBJ2-7 makes the J call doubtful. The CDR3 is 14 amino acids.

CDR3 region: CSANRGAETQYF. CDR3 in DNA: TGCAGCGCAAACAGGGGGGCAGAGACCCAGTACTTC. The chain links TRBV29-1 to TRBJ2-5, with TRBD1 matching over 8 bases. CDR3 length: 12 residues. From germline, CDR1 is SQVTM and CDR2 ANQGSEA. J gave up 4 bases and V 7 bases, and 5 bases lay outside the gene matches.

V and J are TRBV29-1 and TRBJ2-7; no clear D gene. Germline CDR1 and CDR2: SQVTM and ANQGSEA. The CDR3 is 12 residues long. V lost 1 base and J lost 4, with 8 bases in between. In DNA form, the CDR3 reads TGCAGCGTTGAAGGCAGATCTTACGAGCAGTACTTC. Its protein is CSVEGRSYEQYF.

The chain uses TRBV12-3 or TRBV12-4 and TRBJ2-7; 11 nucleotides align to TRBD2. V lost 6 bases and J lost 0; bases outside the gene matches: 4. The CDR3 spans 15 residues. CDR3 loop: CASRLAGATSYEQYF. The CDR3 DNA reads TGTGCCAGCAGACTAGCGGGAGCGACCTCCTACGAGCAGTACTTC.

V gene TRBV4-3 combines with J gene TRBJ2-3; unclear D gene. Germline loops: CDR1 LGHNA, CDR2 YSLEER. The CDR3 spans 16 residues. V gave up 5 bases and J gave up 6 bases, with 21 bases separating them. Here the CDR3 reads CASSGQFGRQGDTQYF. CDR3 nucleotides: TGCGCCAGCAGCGGCCAGTTTGGGCGCCAAGGGGATACGCAGTATTTT.